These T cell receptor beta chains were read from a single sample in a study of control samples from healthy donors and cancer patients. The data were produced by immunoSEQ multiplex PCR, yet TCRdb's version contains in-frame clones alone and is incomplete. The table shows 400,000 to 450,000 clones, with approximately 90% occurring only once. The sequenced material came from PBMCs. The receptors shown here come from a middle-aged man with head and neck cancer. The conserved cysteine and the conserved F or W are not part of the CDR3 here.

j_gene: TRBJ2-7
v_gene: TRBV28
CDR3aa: ASRQLGPYEQY

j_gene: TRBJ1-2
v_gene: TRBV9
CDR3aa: ASSAQQGTRFNYGYT

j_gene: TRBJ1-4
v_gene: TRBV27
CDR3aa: ASKLGGQGFEKLF

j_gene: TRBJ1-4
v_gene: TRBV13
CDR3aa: ASSRTGQGEKLF

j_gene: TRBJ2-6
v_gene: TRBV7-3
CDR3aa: ASSETGTYSGANVLT

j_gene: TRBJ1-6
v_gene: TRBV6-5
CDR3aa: ASSRGQGNSPLH

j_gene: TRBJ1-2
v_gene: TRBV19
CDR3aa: ASSIFRVTRANYGYT

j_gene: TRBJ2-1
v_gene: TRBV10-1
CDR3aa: ASSGGAPVEQF

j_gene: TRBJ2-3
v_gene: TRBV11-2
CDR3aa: ASSHQRTSGRRGTDTQY

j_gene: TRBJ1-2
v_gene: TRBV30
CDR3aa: AWSPRTGRGFGYT

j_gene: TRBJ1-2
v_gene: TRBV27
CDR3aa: ASSFWLEGAGVYGYT

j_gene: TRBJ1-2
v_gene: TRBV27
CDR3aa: ASSLSIGFMSYT

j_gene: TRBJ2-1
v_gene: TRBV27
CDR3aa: ASSLTRVNEQF

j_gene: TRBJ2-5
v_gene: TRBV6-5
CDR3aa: ASTPGGGTQY

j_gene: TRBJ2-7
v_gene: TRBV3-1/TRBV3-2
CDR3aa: ASSRSYEQY

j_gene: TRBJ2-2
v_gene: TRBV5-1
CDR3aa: ASSLGGQFTGELF

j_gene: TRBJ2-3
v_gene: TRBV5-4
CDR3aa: ASSPWGTSTDTQY

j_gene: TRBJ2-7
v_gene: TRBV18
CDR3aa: ASSPGLTGYEQY

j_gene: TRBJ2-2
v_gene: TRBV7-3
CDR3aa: ASSLRGGNTGELF

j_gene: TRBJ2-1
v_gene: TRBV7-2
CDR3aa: ASILAGGKSYNEQF

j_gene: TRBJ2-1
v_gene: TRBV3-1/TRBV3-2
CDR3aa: ASSQDGLIHEQF

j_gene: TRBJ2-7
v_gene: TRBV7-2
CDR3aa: ASSPSGGAYEQY

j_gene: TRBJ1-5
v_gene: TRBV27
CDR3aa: ASSLGTGGDFSNQPQH

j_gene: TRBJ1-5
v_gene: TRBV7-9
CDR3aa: ASSLGFPQPQH

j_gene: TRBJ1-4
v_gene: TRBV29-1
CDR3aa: SVARTGSVSEKLF

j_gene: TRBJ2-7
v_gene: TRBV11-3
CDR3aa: ASSSGLHYEQY

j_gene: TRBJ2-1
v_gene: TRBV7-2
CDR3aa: ASSSRTSGGRNEQF

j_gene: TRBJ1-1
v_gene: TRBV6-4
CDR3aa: ASSESENTEAF

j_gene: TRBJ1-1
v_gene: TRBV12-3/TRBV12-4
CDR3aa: ASSLTGEAF

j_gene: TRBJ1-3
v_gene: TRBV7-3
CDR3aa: ASSPNGGISGNTIY

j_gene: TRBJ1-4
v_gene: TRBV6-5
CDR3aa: ASSYDSHEKLF

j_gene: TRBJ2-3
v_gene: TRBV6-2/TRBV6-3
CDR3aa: ASSYHRTSGRTDTQY

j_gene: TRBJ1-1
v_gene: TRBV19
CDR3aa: ASGRGTEAF

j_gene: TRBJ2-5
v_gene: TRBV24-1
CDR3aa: ATSDLTGEGETQY

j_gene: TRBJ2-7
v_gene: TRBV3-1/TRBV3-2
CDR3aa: ASSQAWAGSFYEQY

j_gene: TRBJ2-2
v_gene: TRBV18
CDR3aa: ASSRGQGNGGELF

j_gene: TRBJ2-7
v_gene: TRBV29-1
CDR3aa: SVDGVGGEQY

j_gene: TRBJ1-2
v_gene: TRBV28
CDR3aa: ASSSGQQGPNYGYT

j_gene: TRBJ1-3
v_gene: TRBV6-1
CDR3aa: ASSERGRNTIY

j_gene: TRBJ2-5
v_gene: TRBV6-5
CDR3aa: ASSRDQLAQY

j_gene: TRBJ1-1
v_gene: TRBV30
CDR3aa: AWLYLGWGRTEAF

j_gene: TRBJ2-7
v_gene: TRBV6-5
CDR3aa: ASFGTSNYEQY

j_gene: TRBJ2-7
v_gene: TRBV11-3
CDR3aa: ASSLEGGAEQY

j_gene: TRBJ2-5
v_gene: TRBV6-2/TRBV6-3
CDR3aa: ASSYSQHQETQY

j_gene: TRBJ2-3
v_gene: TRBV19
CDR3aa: ASTYAGQAGTDTQY

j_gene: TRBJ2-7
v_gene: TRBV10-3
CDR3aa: AISDPRGGYEQY

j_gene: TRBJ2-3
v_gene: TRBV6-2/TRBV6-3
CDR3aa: ASSTTSGGSTDTQY

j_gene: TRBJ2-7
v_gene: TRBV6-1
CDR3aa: ASSHRVSHEQY

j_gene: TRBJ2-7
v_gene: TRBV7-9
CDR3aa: ASSLGDSAYEQY

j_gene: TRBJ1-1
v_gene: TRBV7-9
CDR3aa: ASSIQGRGNTEAF

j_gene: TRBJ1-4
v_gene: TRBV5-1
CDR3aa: ASSLRGAGEKLF

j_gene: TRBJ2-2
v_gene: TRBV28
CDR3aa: ASSNQGAGAAGELF

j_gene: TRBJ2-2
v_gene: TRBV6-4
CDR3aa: ASRSRANTGELF

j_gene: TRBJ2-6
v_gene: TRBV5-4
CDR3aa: ASSSGQSSGANVLT

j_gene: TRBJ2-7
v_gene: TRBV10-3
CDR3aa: AITPGLLSYEQY

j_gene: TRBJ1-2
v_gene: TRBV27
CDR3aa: ASSFHRGGIYGYT

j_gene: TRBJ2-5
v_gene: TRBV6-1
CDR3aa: ASSEGGIETQY